Following are 32 T cell receptor beta chains from one sample sequenced in a study of blood T cell repertoires in COVID-19. TCRdb's copy holds only in-frame clones and misses some; the assay was immunoSEQ multiplex PCR. The sample records a few hundred thousand clones, over 65% being singletons. Material: peripheral blood. All receptors derive from a man aged 55 to 69 who had recovered from COVID-19.

J is TRBJ2-5 and V is TRBV28; a weak D match, TRBD2 (8 bases). V lost 6 bases to trimming and J lost 1 base, with 18 bases between them. Germline assignment: CDR1 MDHEN and CDR2 SYDVKM. The CDR3 consists of 16 residues. The CDR3 sequence is CASSRGGTAAQETQYF. The DNA of the CDR3 is TGTGCCAGCAGCCGGGGGGGGACAGCCGCCCAAGAGACCCAGTACTTC.

This chain uses TRBV12-3 or TRBV12-4 with TRBJ2-5; D is possibly TRBD2 (6 bases). The V and J ends lost 3 bases and 9 bases respectively, with 11 bases between them. The CDR3 totals 12 residues. CDR3 loop: CASSFFGEAQYF. The CDR3 nucleotides read TGTGCCAGCAGTTTTTTCGGGGAGGCCCAGTACTTC.

This sequence joins TRBV30 and TRBJ2-1; TRBD2 is a possible D gene (6 bases). V lost 0 bases and J lost 6, with 15 bases in between. The CDR3 length is 15 residues. In germline, CDR1 is GTSNPN, CDR2 SVGIG (reference sequence). The CDR3 DNA is TGTGCCTGGAGTGTTCGACGCCTGGAGGGCAATGAGCAGTTCTTC. Translated: CAWSVRRLEGNEQFF.

The chain recombines TRBV4-2 with TRBJ2-3, with TRBD2 matching over 11 bases. From germline, CDR1 is LGHNA and CDR2 YNFKEQ. This CDR3 is built from 19 residues. Trimming cost V 1 base and J 0 bases; bases outside gene matches: 9. The CDR3 loop reads CASSQGRTSGPSSTDTQYF. The CDR3 nucleotides are TGTGCCAGCAGCCAAGGTCGGACTAGCGGGCCTTCTAGCACAGATACGCAGTATTTT.

The chain employs TRBV2 and TRBJ2-3, with 13 bases aligning to TRBD2. Looked up from germline, CDR1 is SNHLY and CDR2 is FYNNEI. This CDR3 spans 15 amino acids. Germline trimming cut 7 bases from V and 5 bases from J; bases unmatched to any gene: 6. The DNA of the CDR3 is TGTGCCAGCAAAAGACTAGCGGGAGGACGAGATACGCAGTATTTT. Translation: CASKRLAGGRDTQYF.

The chain links TRBV27 to TRBJ2-7, with TRBD1 matching 9 bases. The germline V gene has CDR1 MNHEY and CDR2 SMNVEV (reference sequence). With 6 bases clipped from V and 1 base from J, the junction kept 7 bases outside the gene matches. The CDR3 sequence is 15 residues long. CDR3 in amino acids: CASSPQGTGSYEQYF. CDR3 DNA sequence: TGTGCCAGCAGCCCTCAAGGGACAGGGTCCTACGAGCAGTACTTC.

The rearrangement uses TRBV7-9 and TRBJ2-1; D is possibly TRBD2 (6 bases). CDR1 and CDR2 from the germline V gene are SEHNR and FQNEAQ (reference sequence). V shed 3 bases and J shed 9 bases, with 21 bases lying between them. The CDR3 is made up of 16 amino acids. CDR3 DNA sequence: TGTGCCAGCAGCTTCACTACCGGGACTCGCGTGGGTGAGCAGTTCTTC. Protein: CASSFTTGTRVGEQFF.

This sequence joins TRBV28 and TRBJ2-2; no clear D. This CDR3 contains 13 residues. Germline V CDR1 and CDR2: MDHEN, SYDVKM. The CDR3 spells CAIPAPNGGELFF. The CDR3 region has the DNA TGTGCTATCCCCGCCCCGAACGGCGGGGAGCTGTTTTTT.

The chain uses TRBV7-6 and TRBJ2-6, with D perhaps TRBD2 (7 bases). Germline V CDR1 and CDR2: SGHVS, FNYEAQ. The CDR3 sequence is 18 residues long. V was trimmed by 1 base and J by 0 bases, leaving 13 bases between them. The CDR3 loop reads CASSLVPGGRSGANVLTF. For the CDR3, the DNA is TGTGCCAGCAGCTTAGTTCCGGGGGGCCGCTCTGGGGCCAACGTCCTGACTTTC.

The rearrangement links TRBV11-2 to TRBJ2-3, with a tentative D call TRBD2 (7 bases). The ends were cut back, 5 bases at V and 6 bases at J, with 21 bases in the middle. The germline V gene encodes CDR1 SGHAT and CDR2 FQNNGV. CDR3 length equals 16 residues. The CDR3 nucleotides are TGTGCCAGCAGCCTCAGACGGGGGGACACCGCGGATACGCAGTATTTT. This gives the protein CASSLRRGDTADTQYF.

The rearrangement links TRBV5-6 to TRBJ2-1, with 8 nucleotides matching TRBD2. The germline gives CDR1 SGHDT, CDR2 YYEEEE. J gave up 4 bases and V 4 bases, and 10 bases lay outside the gene matches. This CDR3 has 16 amino acids. DNA of the CDR3: TGTGCCAGCAGCGGGGCTGGCGGGAGGACTTACAATGAGCAGTTCTTC. Its translation: CASSGAGGRTYNEQFF.

This clone occurred once. The chain is built from TRBV4-1 and TRBJ2-7; the match to TRBD1 covers 7 bases. There are 15 residues in the CDR3. Germline V gives CDR1 MGHRA, CDR2 YSYEKL. After removal of 1 base from V and 4 bases from J, the junction contained 7 bases not matched to a gene. Here the CDR3 reads CASSQVGADRYEQYF. CDR3 coding DNA: TGCGCCAGCAGCCAAGTCGGGGCGGACAGGTACGAGCAGTACTTC.

V usage is TRBV28 and J usage is TRBJ2-7; the D gene is possibly TRBD1 (6 bases). The CDR3 runs to 14 residues. The germline CDR1 and CDR2 sequences are MDHEN and SYDVKM. V lost 6 bases and J lost 0, with 12 bases in between. For the CDR3, the DNA is TGTGCCAGCAGCCGAGTACAGGGCTCCTACGAGCAGTACTTC. Protein sequence: CASSRVQGSYEQYF.

The rearrangement links TRBV9 to TRBJ1-5; D gene ambiguous. V was cut by 0 bases and J by 4 bases, with 5 bases left in between. This CDR3 has 13 residues. CDR1 and CDR2 from the germline V gene are SGDLS and YYNGEE. CDR3 sequence (DNA): TGTGCCAGCAGCGTAGACGGGAATCAGCCCCAGCATTTT. This gives the protein CASSVDGNQPQHF.

This clone was seen more than once but under ten times. The chain recombines TRBV4-1 with TRBJ2-5, with a possible D match to TRBD2 (6 bases). The germline V and J ends were trimmed by 2 bases and 2 bases, with 15 bases remaining between them. The CDR3 extends over 16 amino acids. Germline values: CDR1 MGHRA, CDR2 YSYEKL. For the CDR3, the DNA is TGCGCCAGCAGCCAAAGGGTGGACGGGGGACAAGAGACCCAGTACTTC. It yields the protein CASSQRVDGGQETQYF.

Details on this clone: This same CDR3 is encoded by further DNA sequences in the sample. This sequence joins TRBV30 and TRBJ1-5; D may be TRBD1 (6 bases). The CDR3 runs to 13 residues. Germline CDR1 GTSNPN, CDR2 SVGIG (reference sequence). Trimming cost V 3 bases and J 2 bases, with 8 bases left between them. CDR3 in amino acids: CAWSRTGNQPQHF. The DNA of the CDR3 is TGTGCCTGGAGCCGGACAGGCAATCAGCCCCAGCATTTT. Filled out from reference TRBV30 and TRBJ1-5, the complete variable domain reads SQTIHQWPATLVQPVGSPLSLECTVEGTSNPNLYWYRQAAGRGLQLLFYSVGIGQISSEVPQNLSASRPQDRQFILSSKKLLLSDSGFYLCAWSRTGNQPQHFGDGTRLSIL.

V usage is TRBV19 and J usage is TRBJ1-5; perhaps TRBD1 as D (5 bases). CDR3 length: 16 residues. Germline V gives CDR1 LNHDA, CDR2 SQIVND (reference sequence). Trimming stripped 4 bases from V and 3 bases from J, with 16 bases between. The CDR3 sequence is CASSNPRALNNQPQHF. The CDR3 DNA follows: TGTGCCAGTAGTAATCCCAGGGCCCTTAACAATCAGCCCCAGCATTTT.

The rearrangement joins TRBV19 to TRBJ1-1; D perhaps matches TRBD1 (6 bases). The CDR3 consists of 16 residues. Trimming pared 6 bases from V and 1 base from J, leaving 18 bases between. The V gene's germline CDR1 is LNHDA and CDR2 SQIVND (reference sequence). CDR3 DNA: TGTGCCAGTAGATGGGGGCCTCTGAGGGGGAACACTGAAGCTTTCTTT. Its translation is CASRWGPLRGNTEAFF.

The gene calls are TRBV18 and TRBJ2-7; the match to TRBD1 covers 7 bases. This CDR3 has 16 residues. Germline V CDR1 and CDR2: KGHSH, LQKENI. Losses at the gene ends were 0 bases for V and 0 bases for J; bases not matched to a gene: 5. CDR3 amino acids: CASSPPGQKSSYEQYF. The DNA of the CDR3 is TGTGCCAGCTCACCACCGGGACAGAAGAGCTCCTACGAGCAGTACTTC.

The chain links TRBV6-1 to TRBJ1-1; a weak D match, TRBD1 (5 bases). This CDR3 region has 13 residues. From germline, CDR1 is MNHNS and CDR2 SASEGT. Trimming removed 3 bases at V and 5 bases at J, with 10 bases between. The CDR3 DNA follows: TGTGCCAGCAGTGAGGGGGGGTGGACTGAAGCTTTCTTT. Protein: CASSEGGWTEAFF.

In its sample, this clone was seen a few times. The V gene is TRBV27, the J gene TRBJ1-1; D possibly corresponds to TRBD1 (5 bases). CDR1 and CDR2 (germline): MNHEY, SMNVEV (reference sequence). The CDR3 loop spans 13 amino acids. Between the trimmed V and J ends, which lost 5 bases and 6 bases, there was a span of 13 bases. CDR3 amino acids: CASSPQGFSEAFF. For the CDR3, the DNA is TGTGCCAGCAGTCCTCAGGGATTCTCTGAAGCTTTCTTT.

The V and J genes are TRBV6-5 and TRBJ2-3; 9 nucleotides agree with TRBD2. CDR1 and CDR2 from the germline V gene are MNHEY and SVGAGI. V was pared by 6 bases and J by 3 bases, with 1 base of the junction left unmatched. This CDR3 is built from 13 residues. The CDR3 nucleotides are TGTGCCAGCAGAAGCGGGAGGACAGATACGCAGTATTTT. This encodes CASRSGRTDTQYF.

This clone showed up just once. This rearrangement joins TRBV6-6 to TRBJ2-7, with 8 bases fitting TRBD2. The germline V gene has CDR1 MNHNY and CDR2 SVGAGI (reference sequence). The junction had 12 bases not matched to a gene; V was cut back by 5 bases and J by 6 bases. The CDR3 spans 15 residues. The DNA of the CDR3 is TGTGCCAGCAGTGGTACCGGGACTAGAATTTCCGAGCAGTACTTC. This codes for CASSGTGTRISEQYF.

The chain links TRBV9 to TRBJ2-1; 9 nucleotides align to TRBD2. Trimming took 1 base from V and 3 from J; bases not matched to a gene: 8. The CDR3 loop spans 17 amino acids. Looked up from germline, CDR1 is SGDLS and CDR2 is YYNGEE. For the CDR3, the DNA is TGTGCCAGCAGCGTAACCGAAGCTAGCGGGGTCTACAATGAGCAGTTCTTC. Amino acids: CASSVTEASGVYNEQFF.

The chain is built from TRBV5-5 and TRBJ2-2, with 9 bases that match TRBD2. V shed 3 bases and J 0 bases; nucleotides not matched to a gene: 3. The CDR3 is 16 residues long. The V gene's germline CDR1 is SGHKS and CDR2 YYEKEE (reference sequence). CDR3 sequence: CASSWSGRTNTGELFF. CDR3 in DNA: TGTGCCAGCAGCTGGAGCGGGAGGACGAACACCGGGGAGCTGTTTTTT. Based on the CDR3 plus reference TRBV5-5 and TRBJ2-2, the full variable domain is DAGVTQSPTHLIKTRGQQVTLRCSPISGHKSVSWYQQVLGQGPQFIFQYYEKEERGRGNFPDRFSARQFPNYSSELNVNALLLGDSALYLCASSWSGRTNTGELFFGEGSRLTVL.

This clone was seen a handful of times. CDR3 amino acids: CATSEGQRRQNEQFF. In DNA, the CDR3 is TGTGCCACCAGTGAGGGCCAACGGAGGCAAAATGAGCAGTTCTTC. The rearrangement joins TRBV24-1 to TRBJ2-1; D might be TRBD2 (5 bases). Deletions cut 4 bases from V and 7 bases from J, with 16 bases between. CDR1 and CDR2 from the germline V gene are KGHDR and SFDVKD. The CDR3 sequence is 15 residues long.

CDR3: CASRGLAGREQYF. The CDR3 DNA sequence: TGCGCCAGCCGAGGACTAGCGGGTCGAGAGCAGTACTTC. V gene TRBV10-2 combines with J gene TRBJ2-7; 11 positions agree with TRBD2. Germline V gene lookup returns CDR1 WSHSY and CDR2 SAAADI. The trim removed 8 bases at V and 7 bases at J, leaving 7 bases unmatched. The CDR3 is 13 residues long.

The V gene is TRBV7-9, the J gene TRBJ2-1, with TRBD2 matching over 10 bases. Germline V gene sequence: CDR1 SEHNR, CDR2 FQNEAQ (reference sequence). The CDR3 length is 16 residues. J gave up 8 bases and V 3 bases, and 10 bases lay outside the gene matches. This CDR3 reads CASSLTLGAGGDEQFF. CDR3 nucleotides: TGTGCCAGCAGCTTGACGCTCGGAGCGGGAGGGGATGAGCAGTTCTTC.

CDR3 sequence (DNA): TGTGCCAGCAGCCAACCTCGGGGGGTTCAGTACAATGAGCAGTTCTTC. It codes for CASSQPRGVQYNEQFF. The chain couples TRBV14 to TRBJ2-1; TRBD2 matches 7 bases. The CDR3 totals 16 residues. V was clipped by 2 bases and J by 4 bases; unmatched bases: 8. Germline CDR1 and CDR2: SGHDN and FVKESK.

The V call is TRBV7-9, the J call TRBJ2-7, with 10 bases lining up with TRBD2. Germline V lookup: CDR1 SEHNR, CDR2 FQNEAQ (reference sequence). V shed 5 bases, J shed 4 bases, and the junction held 8 bases outside the gene matches. This CDR3 is 15 amino acids long. The CDR3 DNA is TGTGCCAGCAGCAAAGCGGGGGGGAGAAGGTACGAGCAGTACTTC. Protein: CASSKAGGRRYEQYF.

The gene calls are TRBV12-3 or TRBV12-4 and TRBJ1-5, with D unresolved. The CDR3 is 13 amino acids. Deletions cut 6 bases from V and 6 bases from J, with 12 bases between. CDR3 DNA sequence: TGTGCCAGCAGCCCGCGGGGTCGTCAGCCCCAGCATTTT. Its translation: CASSPRGRQPQHF.

The chain has TRBV11-2 and TRBJ2-5, with 15 bases fitting TRBD2. Per germline, CDR1 SGHAT and CDR2 FQNNGV. The CDR3 has 16 amino acids. V dropped 5 bases and J dropped 6; count of bases not matched to a gene: 7. The CDR3 loop is CASSRPGTSGGKTQYF. CDR3 DNA sequence: TGTGCCAGCAGCCGACCTGGGACTAGCGGGGGGAAGACCCAGTACTTC.